What follows are 8 T cell receptor beta chains derived from one specimen sequenced in a study of OX40 agonist ivuxolimab in advanced cancers. TCRdb's copy holds only in-frame clones and misses some; the assay was immunoSEQ multiplex PCR. This table has 55,000 or so clones, approximately 91% appearing once. This material consisted of CD4+ or CD8+ T cells sorted from blood, taken in a trial of the OX40 agonist ivuxolimab. The source is an adult with an advanced solid tumor such as melanoma, head and neck, liver or kidney cancer.

The chain uses TRBV6-4 and TRBJ2-1, with D maybe TRBD2 (6 bases). The V end lost 3 bases, the J end lost 12 bases, and 30 bases lay between the germline ends. The V gene's germline CDR1 is MRHNA and CDR2 SNTAGT. The CDR3 has 18 residues. CDR3 loop: CASSERTLGLGPGGRQFF. CDR3 coding DNA: TGTGCCAGCAGTGAACGGACTTTGGGACTGGGTCCCGGAGGACGGCAGTTCTTC.

The chain uses TRBV18 and TRBJ2-1; D is undetermined. This CDR3 has 15 residues. V was trimmed by 2 bases and J by 0 bases, leaving 8 bases between them. Germline V gene lookup returns CDR1 KGHSH and CDR2 LQKENI. The CDR3 sequence: CASSPTAFSYNEQFF. DNA for the CDR3: TGTGCCAGCTCACCAACGGCTTTCTCCTACAATGAGCAGTTCTTC.

V gene TRBV19 combines with J gene TRBJ1-5; no reliable D call. V lost 4 bases, J lost 6 bases, and 16 bases lay in between. The germline V gene has CDR1 LNHDA and CDR2 SQIVND (reference sequence). The CDR3 consists of 15 residues. The CDR3 nucleotides read TGTGCCAGTAGTAGAAGGGCTCTGCCGACTCAGCCCCAGCATTTT. This gives the protein CASSRRALPTQPQHF.

This rearrangement joins TRBV19 to TRBJ1-5, with a tentative D call TRBD1 (5 bases). V lost 4 bases and J 5 bases, leaving 9 bases between the germline ends. Germline CDR1 LNHDA, CDR2 SQIVND (reference sequence). The CDR3 is 13 residues long. CDR3 amino acids: CASSNPGDQPQHF. CDR3 bases: TGTGCCAGTAGTAACCCGGGGGATCAGCCCCAGCATTTT. Using reference TRBV19 and TRBJ1-5 for the parts outside the CDR3, the full variable domain is DGGITQSPKYLFRKEGQNVTLSCEQNLNHDAMYWYRQDPGQGLRLIYYSQIVNDFQKGDIAEGYSVSREKKESFPLTVTSAQKNPTAFYLCASSNPGDQPQHFGDGTRLSIL.

This clone was observed a single time. The gene calls are TRBV5-8 and TRBJ2-5; D possibly uses TRBD1 or TRBD2 (6 bases each). Germline CDR1 and CDR2: SGHTS and YDEGEE. Trimming left V 2 bases short and J 4 bases short, with 15 bases between. The CDR3 is made up of 15 amino acids. CDR3 amino acids: CASSFTGTSVETQYF. CDR3 DNA: TGTGCCAGCAGCTTTACAGGGACTTCTGTAGAGACCCAGTACTTC.

This chain connects TRBV19 to TRBJ1-5; tentative D call: TRBD1 (5 bases). Germline V CDR1 and CDR2: LNHDA, SQIVND (reference sequence). The CDR3 is 15 residues long. The ends were cut back, 0 bases at V and 3 bases at J, with 9 bases in the middle. The CDR3 region is CASSIDGGDNQPQHF. The CDR3 nucleotides are TGTGCCAGTAGTATAGATGGAGGGGACAATCAGCCCCAGCATTTT.

The chain uses TRBV27 and TRBJ2-7; 9 bases are shared with TRBD2. The V and J ends lost 0 bases and 7 bases, in that order; junction bases with no gene match: 10. This CDR3 contains 16 residues. Looked up from germline, CDR1 is MNHEY and CDR2 is SMNVEV (reference sequence). CDR3 residues: CASSLSSAGGPREQYF. The CDR3 DNA reads TGTGCCAGCAGTTTATCGAGTGCGGGAGGGCCGAGGGAGCAGTACTTC.

The table lists this clone with a few counts. The germline gene is not matched at one end of the junction; a read error may be the cause. The rearrangement joins TRBV28 to TRBJ1-2, with a tentative D call TRBD1 (6 bases). CDR1 and CDR2 (germline): MDHEN, SYDVKM. The CDR3 is 13 amino acids. The CDR3 here is CASSPTGTPEVSF. The CDR3 DNA reads as TGTGCCAGCAGTCCCACCGGGACACCCGAAGTATCCTTC.